This T cell receptor beta chain was identified during a study of fetal regulatory T cell absence and autoimmunity. The study's findings and limits: Oligoclonal TCR enrichment in pancreas over cord blood reached over 100-fold for some clones.

TCRdb's table, derived via immunoSEQ multiplex PCR, lists solely in-frame clones and lacks some. The table includes 95,000 to 100,000 clones, around 72% detected once. Concerning this clone: Its cognate antigen is unknown.

This receptor was taken from a male donor with IPEX syndrome. Sequencing used pancreas tissue.

CDR3 sequence (DNA): TGTGCCAGCAGCACGGGACAGGGGGCGAAAAATGAGCAGTTCTTC. The encoded protein is CASSTGQGAKNEQFF. This rearrangement joins TRBV7-9 to TRBJ2-1; 12 bases are shared with TRBD1. With 5 bases clipped from V and 7 bases from J, the junction kept 6 bases outside the gene matches. Per the germline V gene, CDR1 is SEHNR and CDR2 is FQNEAQ (reference sequence). CDR3 length equals 15 residues.